The 28 T cell receptor beta chains given below trace back to one sample, sequenced in a study of blood T cell repertoires in COVID-19. Clones were read by immunoSEQ multiplex PCR, and TCRdb kept only the in-frame ones, dropping some. The sample records around 190,000 clones, roughly 79% being singletons. The sample consisted of peripheral blood. These receptors originate from a woman aged 35 to 49 with COVID-19, enrolled during active disease.

This clone was detected only once. This chain connects TRBV5-4 to TRBJ2-1; the D gene is possibly TRBD2 (7 bases). This CDR3 contains 15 residues. The germline V gene has CDR1 SGHNT and CDR2 YYREEE (reference sequence). Trimming took 4 bases from V and 6 from J, leaving 17 bases between them. CDR3 sequence reads: CASSRGAGLVNEQFF. The CDR3 region has the DNA TGTGCCAGCAGCCGGGGGGCCGGTCTTGTCAATGAGCAGTTCTTC.

The chain uses TRBV7-4 and TRBJ2-7; D possibly corresponds to TRBD1 (5 bases). Germline loops: CDR1 SGHVT, CDR2 SQSDAQ. The CDR3 is made up of 16 amino acids. V lost 1 base to trimming and J lost 0 bases, with 13 bases between them. The CDR3 loop is CASSLVPGSHSYEQYV. CDR3 coding DNA: TGTGCCAGCAGCTTAGTGCCAGGGTCACACTCCTACGAGCAGTACGTC.

The rearrangement links TRBV18 to TRBJ2-2; 10 bases agree with TRBD2. Germline CDR1 is KGHSH and CDR2 is LQKENI. V lost 4 bases, J lost 6 bases, and 8 bases stayed unmatched. The CDR3 has 16 amino acids. DNA of the CDR3: TGTGCCAGCTCACTTCTAGCGGGAGACCTCGCCGGGGAGCTGTTTTTT. Translated, it gives CASSLLAGDLAGELFF.

The CDR3 sequence is CASSTLQGGDTEAFF. For the CDR3, the DNA is TGTGCCAGCAGCACCCTCCAGGGAGGGGACACTGAAGCTTTCTTT. The chain joins TRBV7-6 to TRBJ1-1; TRBD1 might be the D (5 bases). This CDR3 region has 15 residues. Germline V gene data show CDR1 as SGHVS and CDR2 as FNYEAQ. Deletions cut 5 bases from V and 3 bases from J, with 16 bases between.

The chain recombines TRBV5-8 with TRBJ2-7, with 9 bases lining up with TRBD2. CDR3 size: 15 residues. Germline assignment: CDR1 SGHTS and CDR2 YDEGEE. With V trimmed by 4 bases and J by 0 bases, 5 bases remained unmatched. CDR3 sequence (DNA): TGTGCCAGCAGCCTTGCGGGGGGGAGCTCCTACGAGCAGTACTTC. Protein: CASSLAGGSSYEQYF.

The V gene is TRBV5-1, the J gene TRBJ2-7, with TRBD2 matching 12 bases. The ends lost 2 bases at V and 2 bases at J; junction bases unmatched: 2. The CDR3 extends over 15 amino acids. Germline V gene lookup returns CDR1 SGHRS and CDR2 YFSETQ. As DNA, the CDR3 is TGCGCCAGCAGCTTTACTAGCGGGGGGACCTACGAGCAGTACTTC. It encodes CASSFTSGGTYEQYF.

The chain couples TRBV27 to TRBJ1-1, with D unresolved. Trimming pared 6 bases from V and 6 bases from J, leaving 8 bases between. The CDR3 length is 11 residues. Germline V gene data show CDR1 as MNHEY and CDR2 as SMNVEV (reference sequence). CDR3 sequence (DNA): TGTGCCAGCAGCCGCGGATCTGAAGCTTTCTTT. Its translation: CASSRGSEAFF.

This clone has a handful of counts. The rearrangement uses TRBV4-1 and TRBJ2-1; possibly TRBD2 for D (6 bases). Germline lookup yields CDR1 MGHRA and CDR2 YSYEKL. The V and J ends lost 0 bases and 9 bases respectively, with 21 bases between them. The CDR3 consists of 17 residues. CDR3 DNA sequence: TGCGCCAGCAGCCAAGATCGAGGCGGGGCACGACGGGGTGAGCAGTTCTTC. Its protein product is CASSQDRGGARRGEQFF.

The chain couples TRBV5-4 to TRBJ1-2, with D perhaps TRBD1 (6 bases). The CDR3 runs 14 residues. CDR1 is SGHNT, CDR2 YYREEE, per germline (reference sequence). Trimming took 4 bases from V and 3 from J, leaving 13 bases between them. The CDR3 nucleotides read TGTGCCAGCAGCGCACAGGGATACTACTATGGCTACACCTTC. As protein: CASSAQGYYYGYTF.

The chain uses TRBV2 and TRBJ2-7; D is perhaps TRBD2 (5 bases). Trimming removed 4 bases from V and 5 bases from J, with 12 bases in between. CDR3 length: 13 amino acids. CDR1 is SNHLY and CDR2 is FYNNEI in the germline V gene. Written as DNA, the CDR3 is TGTGCCAGCAGTGTGGCTAGTAGCGACGAGCAGTACTTC. This sequence encodes CASSVASSDEQYF.

The chain uses TRBV28 and TRBJ2-5; 8 positions match TRBD1. V gave up 10 bases and J gave up 4 bases; unmatched junction bases: 5. CDR3 size: 12 residues. From germline, CDR1 is MDHEN and CDR2 SYDVKM. CDR3 nucleotides: TGTGCCATCGGGACAGGAGGAGAGACCCAGTACTTC. Its protein product is CAIGTGGETQYF.

The chain carries TRBV7-9 and TRBJ2-5; 12 bases agree with TRBD2. The CDR3 contains 16 residues. Looked up from germline, CDR1 is SEHNR and CDR2 is FQNEAQ (reference sequence). V was clipped by 5 bases and J by 4 bases; unmatched bases: 8. The CDR3 coding sequence is TGTGCCAGCAGCCTTGAAGAGGGACTAGCGGGAGAGACCCAGTACTTC. Amino acid sequence: CASSLEEGLAGETQYF. The complete variable domain, with remaining parts taken from reference TRBV7-9 and TRBJ2-5, reads DTGVSQNPRHKITKRGQNVTFRCDPISEHNRLYWYRQTLGQGPEFLTYFQNEAQLEKSRLLSDRFSAERPKGSFSTLEIQRTEQGDSAMYLCASSLEEGLAGETQYFGPGTRLLVL.

The V call is TRBV2, the J call TRBJ2-1, with TRBD2 identical over 7 bases. V gave up 4 bases and J gave up 6 bases; unmatched junction bases: 15. The CDR3 is made up of 17 amino acids. The germline CDR1 and CDR2 sequences are SNHLY and FYNNEI. CDR3 DNA: TGTGCCAGCAGTGTCGGGGGAGGGCGGGCTAAGGGCAATGAGCAGTTCTTC. Translated: CASSVGGGRAKGNEQFF.

V usage is TRBV6-1 and J usage is TRBJ1-2; unclear D gene. Germline V CDR1 and CDR2: MNHNS, SASEGT. The CDR3 runs 14 residues. Between the trimmed V and J ends, which lost 2 bases and 4 bases, there was a span of 11 bases. CDR3 coding DNA: TGTGCCAGCAGTGAACGCCAGGCGATCTATGGCTACACCTTC. It is translated as CASSERQAIYGYTF.

This chain joins TRBV18 and TRBJ1-6, with D possibly TRBD1 on 6 matching bases. The CDR3 consists of 14 residues. CDR1 and CDR2 from the germline V gene are KGHSH and LQKENI. Trimming shortened V by 3 bases and J by 7 bases, and 10 bases separated the two germline ends. This CDR3 reads CASSPDRKNSPLHF. CDR3 DNA: TGTGCCAGCTCACCCGACAGGAAAAATTCACCCCTCCACTTT.

The genes are TRBV5-8 and TRBJ1-5; D is ambiguous. Trimming left V 5 bases short and J 3 bases short, with 12 bases between. The CDR3 is 14 residues long. The germline V gene encodes CDR1 SGHTS and CDR2 YDEGEE. CDR3 bases: TGTGCCAGCAGGTCAATTGAGAACAATCAGCCCCAGCATTTT. Amino acid sequence: CASRSIENNQPQHF.

The chain couples TRBV12-3 or TRBV12-4 to TRBJ2-2; D unresolved. The germline V and J ends were trimmed by 5 bases and 7 bases, with 8 bases remaining between them. This CDR3 spans 12 amino acids. The CDR3 sequence is CASSPGFGELFF. The CDR3 region has the DNA TGTGCCAGCAGTCCAGGCTTCGGGGAGCTGTTTTTT.

J is TRBJ2-7 and V is TRBV5-1; the D gene is possibly TRBD1 (5 bases). The CDR3 runs to 15 residues. In germline, CDR1 is SGHRS, CDR2 YFSETQ. Trimming took 1 base from V and 2 from J, leaving 13 bases between them. The CDR3 bases are TGCGCCAGCAGCTTGACACAGGTCGGGCCCTACGAGCAGTACTTC. This codes for CASSLTQVGPYEQYF.

The chain links TRBV11-2 to TRBJ1-6; the D gene is possibly TRBD1 (5 bases). Germline CDR1 reads SGHAT; CDR2 reads FQNNGV. This CDR3 has 15 residues. The V and J ends lost 5 bases and 7 bases respectively, with 15 bases between them. The CDR3 region is CASSAQGRGNSPLHF. CDR3 DNA: TGTGCCAGCAGCGCCCAGGGACGGGGGAATTCACCCCTCCACTTT.

The rearrangement joins TRBV7-2 to TRBJ2-5; D perhaps matches TRBD1 (5 bases). V gave up 5 bases and J gave up 9 bases, with 22 bases separating them. This CDR3 comprises 15 residues. Germline CDR1 reads SGHTA; CDR2 reads FQGNSA. CDR3 DNA sequence: TGTGCCAGCAGCCCAATGGCAGGCCCCAGGGTGCCCCAGTACTTC. Residues: CASSPMAGPRVPQYF.

This clone was detected only a few times. For the CDR3, the DNA is TGTGCCAGCAGTGAGACAGGGGGAAGCAGACAGCCCCAGCATTTT. Protein product: CASSETGGSRQPQHF. The rearrangement links TRBV2 to TRBJ1-5; 9 bases map to TRBD1. This CDR3 is built from 15 residues. Germline V gene data show CDR1 as SNHLY and CDR2 as FYNNEI. V was pared by 3 bases and J by 7 bases, with 7 bases of the junction left unmatched. Together with reference TRBV2 and TRBJ1-5, the CDR3 gives the full variable domain: EPEVTQTPSHQVTQMGQEVILRCVPISNHLYFYWYRQILGQKVEFLVSFYNNEISEKSEIFDDQFSVERPDGSNFTLKIRSTKLEDSAMYFCASSETGGSRQPQHFGDGTRLSIL.

This sequence joins TRBV1 and TRBJ2-7; the table's D gene call, TRBD2, was not cross checked with the DNA. TRBV1 is reported as a pseudogene. This CDR3 has 15 amino acids. The CDR3 loop is CTSSQETSGAYEQYV. In DNA, the CDR3 is TGCACCAGCAGCCAAGAAACTAGCGGGGCCTACGAGCAGTACGTC.

The chain combines TRBV19 with TRBJ1-1; D is unresolved. The CDR3 contains 11 residues. V dropped 2 bases and J dropped 7 bases, with 5 bases sitting between them. Germline V gene data show CDR1 as LNHDA and CDR2 as SQIVND (reference sequence). DNA of the CDR3: TGTGCCAGTAGTATAACACGTGAAGCTTTCTTT. It translates to CASSITREAFF.

V gene TRBV14 combines with J gene TRBJ1-3; D gene unclear. Trimming cost V 4 bases and J 0 bases, with 10 bases left between them. The CDR3 sequence is 15 residues long. Per the germline V gene, CDR1 is SGHDN and CDR2 is FVKESK. The CDR3 loop reads CASSRNTNSGNTIYF. The CDR3 bases are TGTGCCAGCAGCCGAAACACGAACTCTGGAAACACCATATATTTT.

The chain uses TRBV7-6 and TRBJ2-1; no reliable D call. CDR1 and CDR2 from the germline V gene are SGHVS and FNYEAQ. This CDR3 is built from 11 residues. Trimming pared 1 base from V and 9 bases from J, leaving 4 bases between. The CDR3 protein is CASSLVSEQFF. As DNA, the CDR3 is TGTGCCAGCAGCTTAGTGAGTGAGCAGTTCTTC.

The rearrangement joins TRBV7-9 to TRBJ2-7; TRBD1 matches 11 bases. Germline CDR1 is SEHNR and CDR2 is FQNEAQ (reference sequence). The CDR3 sequence is 15 residues long. After removal of 5 bases from V and 1 base from J, the junction contained 4 bases not matched to a gene. The chain's CDR3 is CASSPGDRGSYEQYF. The CDR3, as DNA: TGTGCCAGCAGCCCTGGGGACAGGGGGTCCTACGAGCAGTACTTC. Using reference TRBV7-9 and TRBJ2-7 for the parts outside the CDR3, the full variable domain is DTGVSQNPRHKITKRGQNVTFRCDPISEHNRLYWYRQTLGQGPEFLTYFQNEAQLEKSRLLSDRFSAERPKGSFSTLEIQRTEQGDSAMYLCASSPGDRGSYEQYFGPGTRLTVT.

CDR3 loop: CASSWTAKYQETQYF. The CDR3 region has the DNA TGTGCCAGCAGCTGGACTGCGAAGTACCAAGAGACCCAGTACTTC. V usage is TRBV5-6 and J usage is TRBJ2-5; a possible D gene is TRBD2 (5 bases). V was cut by 3 bases and J by 0 bases, with 12 bases left in between. The CDR3 covers 15 residues. CDR1 is SGHDT, CDR2 YYEEEE, per germline.

This chain connects TRBV9 to TRBJ2-3, with 15 bases matching TRBD2. The CDR3 is 16 residues long. CDR1 is SGDLS and CDR2 is YYNGEE in the germline V gene. Trimming took 4 bases from V and 8 from J; bases not matched to a gene: 8. The CDR3 region is CASSPGLAGGQSTQYF. The CDR3 region has the DNA TGTGCCAGCAGCCCGGGACTAGCGGGGGGTCAGAGTACGCAGTATTTT.